These 15 T cell receptor beta chains originate from one sample sequenced in a study of beta chain features in type 1 diabetes. Every isolated RNA sample was fully reverse transcribed, so sequencing captured expressed TCRB transcripts. The assay was immunoSEQ multiplex PCR, and TCRdb's table has in-frame clones only and misses some. The top ten clones hold roughly 0.015% of a sample with around 310,000 clones, less than 15% of them seen once. Their target antigens are unknown. General observations from the study: There was a moderate but significant shortening of TCRB CDR3s in all four CD4+ subsets of Type 1 diabetes patients.

The specimen sequenced was naive CD4+ T cells from blood. The receptor set was obtained from a woman aged 18-35 years with type 1 diabetes.

V gene TRBV7-9 combines with J gene TRBJ2-2; D not resolved. Trimming removed 5 bases from V and 8 bases from J, with 6 bases in between. Germline CDR1 and CDR2: SEHNR and FQNEAQ (reference sequence). The CDR3 length is 11 residues. For the CDR3, the DNA is TGTGCCAGCAGCCATCAAGGGGAGCTGTTTTTT. This encodes CASSHQGELFF.

This clone has a handful of counts. The rearrangement joins TRBV18 to TRBJ1-2; the D is unclear. Germline CDR1 and CDR2: KGHSH and LQKENI. With 2 bases removed from V and 2 bases from J, the gap between germline ends came to 6 bases. CDR3 size: 13 residues. The chain's CDR3 is CASSPTRNYGYTF. The CDR3 DNA is TGTGCCAGCTCACCAACAAGAAACTATGGCTACACCTTC.

This clone was found a few times. The genes are TRBV5-4 and TRBJ2-1; TRBD2 matches 8 bases. The CDR3 length is 15 residues. In germline, CDR1 is SGHNT, CDR2 YYREEE (reference sequence). Trimming took 0 bases from V and 5 from J; bases not matched to a gene: 4. This chain's CDR3 is CASSLGVLADNEQFF. The CDR3 bases are TGTGCCAGCAGCTTGGGGGTACTAGCGGACAATGAGCAGTTCTTC.

The CDR3 region is CASSLRAGGSEETQYF. CDR3 sequence (DNA): TGCGCCAGCAGCTTACGAGCGGGAGGATCCGAAGAGACCCAGTACTTC. The V call is TRBV5-1, the J call TRBJ2-5; 9 bases are a match to TRBD2. The V gene's germline CDR1 is SGHRS and CDR2 YFSETQ. The CDR3 loop spans 16 amino acids. V lost 2 bases to trimming and J lost 3 bases; unmatched junction nucleotides: 8.

This clone was found a few times. The chain joins TRBV4-1 to TRBJ2-3; 7 bases fit TRBD2. Germline CDR1 MGHRA, CDR2 YSYEKL. Germline trimming cut 3 bases from V and 7 bases from J; bases unmatched to any gene: 13. This CDR3 spans 16 amino acids. This CDR3 is CASSHPGLSVGNTQYF. The CDR3 nucleotides are TGCGCCAGCAGCCACCCGGGACTATCTGTGGGGAATACGCAGTATTTT.

The chain links TRBV11-2 to TRBJ2-1, with TRBD2 matching over 9 bases. This CDR3 contains 14 residues. CDR1 and CDR2 (germline): SGHAT, FQNNGV. The J segment lost 10 bases and the V segment lost 2 bases, leaving 6 bases of the junction unmatched. CDR3: CASSLWGTSHEQFF. The CDR3, as DNA: TGTGCCAGCAGCTTATGGGGGACTAGCCACGAGCAGTTCTTC.

CDR3 region: CASSPEGDGQGSYGYTF. The CDR3 DNA is TGTGCCAGCTCACCAGAAGGCGACGGACAGGGGTCCTATGGCTACACCTTC. The rearrangement links TRBV18 to TRBJ1-2; TRBD1 aligns across 9 bases. This CDR3 has 17 amino acids. V lost 2 bases and J lost 4; bases outside the gene matches: 11. Per the germline V gene, CDR1 is KGHSH and CDR2 is LQKENI.

The chain couples TRBV6-5 to TRBJ1-2, with 8 nucleotides matching TRBD1. Trimming at V came to 3 bases and at J to 6 bases, leaving 9 bases not matched to a gene. Germline assignment: CDR1 MNHEY and CDR2 SVGAGI. This CDR3 comprises 15 residues. For the CDR3, the DNA is TGTGCCAGCAGTTATAGTGGACAGGGACTGGATGGCTACACCTTC. Encoded protein: CASSYSGQGLDGYTF.

The rearrangement links TRBV7-9 to TRBJ2-5, with a tentative D call TRBD2 (5 bases). CDR1 is SEHNR, CDR2 FQNEAQ, per germline (reference sequence). V lost 11 bases and J lost 5, with 18 bases in between. The CDR3 contains 13 residues. The CDR3 DNA is TGTGCCCTCGGAGTGGGGAGTTACGAGACCCAGTACTTC. Encoded protein: CALGVGSYETQYF.

The V and J genes are TRBV9 and TRBJ2-1; TRBD2 agrees at 9 bases. The junction had 7 bases not matched to a gene; V was cut back by 0 bases and J by 6 bases. Germline V gives CDR1 SGDLS, CDR2 YYNGEE. This CDR3 is 16 amino acids long. CDR3 protein: CASSVEGGRAINEQFF. The CDR3 DNA follows: TGTGCCAGCAGCGTAGAGGGCGGGAGGGCCATCAATGAGCAGTTCTTC.

The chain is built from TRBV30 and TRBJ2-1, with TRBD2 as a possible D gene (6 bases). Trimming took 2 bases from V and 8 from J, leaving 22 bases between them. Per the germline V gene, CDR1 is GTSNPN and CDR2 is SVGIG (reference sequence). The CDR3 spans 16 residues. The CDR3 protein is CAWSLGQGGPRDEQFF. CDR3 in DNA: TGTGCCTGGAGTCTAGGGCAGGGAGGCCCAAGGGATGAGCAGTTCTTC.

This chain uses TRBV5-4 with TRBJ1-1; tentative D call: TRBD1 (6 bases). Germline loops: CDR1 SGHNT, CDR2 YYREEE (reference sequence). V was trimmed by 2 bases and J by 4 bases, leaving 9 bases between them. This CDR3 spans 13 amino acids. The CDR3 loop is CASSLRGGTEAFF. The CDR3 DNA sequence: TGTGCCAGCAGCTTAAGGGGGGGCACTGAAGCTTTCTTT. Based on the CDR3 plus reference TRBV5-4 and TRBJ1-1, the full variable domain is ETGVTQSPTHLIKTRGQQVTLRCSSQSGHNTVSWYQQALGQGPQFIFQYYREEENGRGNFPPRFSGLQFPNYSSELNVNALELDDSALYLCASSLRGGTEAFFGQGTRLTVV.

This clone was counted a few times. The chain carries TRBV5-4 and TRBJ2-7; 9 bases agree with TRBD2. The V and J ends lost 4 bases and 0 bases, in that order; junction bases with no gene match: 11. There are 17 residues in the CDR3. Germline V lookup: CDR1 SGHNT, CDR2 YYREEE (reference sequence). CDR3 sequence reads: CASSLASGNIPSYEQYF. The CDR3 DNA is TGTGCCAGCAGCCTAGCTAGCGGGAACATCCCCTCCTACGAGCAGTACTTC.

This clone came up a few times. CDR3 loop: CASSPRGSTDTQYF. In DNA form, the CDR3 reads TGTGCCAGCAGTCCCCGCGGGAGCACAGATACGCAGTATTTT. The chain couples TRBV25-1 to TRBJ2-3; D is perhaps TRBD2 (5 bases). Germline V gene data show CDR1 as MGHDK and CDR2 as SYGVNS. CDR3 size: 14 residues. The ends were cut back, 5 bases at V and 0 bases at J, with 9 bases in the middle.

This chain joins TRBV5-1 and TRBJ2-7, with D possibly being TRBD1 (6 bases). Trimming took 2 bases from V and 3 from J, leaving 9 bases between them. There are 13 residues in the CDR3. The germline V gene encodes CDR1 SGHRS and CDR2 YFSETQ. In nucleotides, the CDR3 is TGCGCCAGCAGCTTCCGGGACAACTACGAGCAGTACTTC. It specifies CASSFRDNYEQYF. Full variable domain (missing parts from reference TRBV5-1 and TRBJ2-7): KAGVTQTPRYLIKTRGQQVTLSCSPISGHRSVSWYQQTPGQGLQFLFEYFSETQRNKGNFPGRFSGRQFSNSRSEMNVSTLELGDSALYLCASSFRDNYEQYFGPGTRLTVT.